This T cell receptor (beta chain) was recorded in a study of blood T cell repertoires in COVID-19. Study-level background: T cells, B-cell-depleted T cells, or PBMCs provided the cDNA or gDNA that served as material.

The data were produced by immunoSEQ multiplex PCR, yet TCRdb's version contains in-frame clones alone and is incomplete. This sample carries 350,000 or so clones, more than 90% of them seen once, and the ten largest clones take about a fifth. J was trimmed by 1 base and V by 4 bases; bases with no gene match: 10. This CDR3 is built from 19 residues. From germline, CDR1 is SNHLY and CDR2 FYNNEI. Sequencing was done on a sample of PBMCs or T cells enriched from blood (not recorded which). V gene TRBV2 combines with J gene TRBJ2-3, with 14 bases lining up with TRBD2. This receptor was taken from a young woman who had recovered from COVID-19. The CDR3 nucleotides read TGTGCCAGCAGTGTCCCCCGGACTAGCGGGGGGCCAGGCACAGATACGCAGTATTTT. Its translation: CASSVPRTSGGPGTDTQYF. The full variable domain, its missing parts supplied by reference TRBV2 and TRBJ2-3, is EPEVTQTPSHQVTQMGQEVILRCVPISNHLYFYWYRQILGQKVEFLVSFYNNEISEKSEIFDDQFSVERPDGSNFTLKIRSTKLEDSAMYFCASSVPRTSGGPGTDTQYFGPGTRLTVL.